The present T cell receptor beta chain was sequenced within a study of blood T cell repertoires in COVID-19. Study-wide background: Acute-phase and convalescent COVID-19 samples originated in the United States, Italy and Spain.

As handled by the study authors: For nucleated cells, counts were estimated from reference gene primer amplification. Data came from immunoSEQ multiplex PCR; TCRdb stores just in-frame clones and leaves some out. V and J calls and clone size are as listed in that table; D and trimming were resolved from the DNA. The table includes some 80,000 clones, 75% to 95% detected once. The CDR3 consists of 13 residues. With 6 bases clipped from V and 6 bases from J, the junction kept 7 bases outside the gene matches. Looked up from germline, CDR1 is MNHEY and CDR2 is SVGEGT. The sequence was obtained from a woman aged 80 or over with acute or convalescent COVID-19. Source material: peripheral blood. The rearrangement uses TRBV6-2 or TRBV6-3 and TRBJ1-2; 7 nucleotides match TRBD1. In nucleotides, the CDR3 is TGTGCCAGCAGCCCCGACAGGGTAAATGGCTACACCTTC. Translation: CASSPDRVNGYTF.